This paragraph covers one TCR beta chain sequence. Its antigen is as yet unknown. This specimen comes from a study of cytomegalovirus exposure and HLA in healthy donors. Whole-study results and caveats: Among the sequence variants, a highly shared cluster was likely an artifact of sequencing. It was taken for granted in presence/absence analyses that sequencing depth across donors was roughly uniform. One variant, a missense change in DCLRE1C, was linked in a later analysis to TCR beta V- and J-gene trimming.

60 Vbeta and 13 Jbeta primers were used in PCR. TCRdb's table, derived via immunoSEQ multiplex PCR, lists solely in-frame clones and lacks some. The sample yields about 150,000 clones, roughly three quarters seen once. V lost 5 bases, J lost 11 bases, and 9 bases stayed unmatched. The germline gives CDR1 LGHNT, CDR2 FRNRAP. The length of the CDR3 is 13 residues. The sequence came from a woman aged 50 to 60 in good health and CMV-seropositive. This chain links TRBV12-5 with TRBJ1-5; TRBD1 matches at 7 bases. The material sequenced was PBMCs. For the CDR3, the DNA is TGTGCTAGTGGTGCGAACAGGGGCCCGTCCCAGCATTTT. This encodes CASGANRGPSQHF.